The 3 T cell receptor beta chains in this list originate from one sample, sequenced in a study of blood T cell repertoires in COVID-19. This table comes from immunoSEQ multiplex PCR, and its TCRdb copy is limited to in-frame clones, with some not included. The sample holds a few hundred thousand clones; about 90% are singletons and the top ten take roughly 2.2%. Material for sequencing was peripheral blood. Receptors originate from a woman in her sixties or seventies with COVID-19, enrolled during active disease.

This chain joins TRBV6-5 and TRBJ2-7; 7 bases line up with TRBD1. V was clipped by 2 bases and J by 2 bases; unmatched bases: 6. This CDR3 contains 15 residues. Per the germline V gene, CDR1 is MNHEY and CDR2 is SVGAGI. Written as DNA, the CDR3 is TGTGCCAGCAGTTACGGCAACAGGGGAACCTACGAGCAGTACTTC. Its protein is CASSYGNRGTYEQYF.

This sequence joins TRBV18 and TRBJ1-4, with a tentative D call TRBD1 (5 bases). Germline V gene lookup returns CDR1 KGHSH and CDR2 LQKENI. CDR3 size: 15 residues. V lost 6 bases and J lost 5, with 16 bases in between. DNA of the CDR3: TGTGCCAGCTCTGTCCGACAGCCGCCGAATGAAAAACTGTTTTTT. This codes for CASSVRQPPNEKLFF.

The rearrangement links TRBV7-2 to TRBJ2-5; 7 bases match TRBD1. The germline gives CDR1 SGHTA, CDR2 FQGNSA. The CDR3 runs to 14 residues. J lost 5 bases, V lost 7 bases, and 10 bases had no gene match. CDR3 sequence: CASTENRGTETQYF. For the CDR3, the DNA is TGTGCCAGCACCGAAAACAGGGGTACGGAGACCCAGTACTTC.